Following are 2 T cell receptor beta chains from one sample sequenced in a study of T cells in Graves' hyperthyroidism and ophthalmopathy. TCR beta CDR3 regions were amplified from RNA transcripts. The study used the HTBI primer set for a first-round RT-PCR of the TCR CDR3. TCRdb called the multiplex PCR reads again in MiXCR, with one record for every CDR3 protein. Of 550,000 to 700,000 distinct CDR3 sequences in the sample, under 15% were seen once. Sequenced input: blood. These receptors were collected from a woman aged 40 to 55 with Graves' ophthalmopathy.

At least ten counts were recorded for this clonotype. J is TRBJ1-2 and V is TRBV28; D is possibly TRBD1 (6 bases). This CDR3 spans 15 amino acids. V was cut by 5 bases and J by 3 bases, with 16 bases left in between. Germline-derived CDR1 and CDR2 are MDHEN and SYDVKM. The chain's CDR3 is CASSPLRTVDYGYTF. CDR3 in DNA: TGTGCCAGCAGTCCCCTTCGGACAGTAGACTATGGCTACACCTTC.

This clonotype was seen repeatedly, ten times or more. This chain uses TRBV7-6 with TRBJ2-7; 7 nucleotides match TRBD1. The CDR3 is 15 amino acids. V lost 1 base and J lost 6; bases outside the gene matches: 9. CDR1 is SGHVS and CDR2 is FNYEAQ in the germline V gene. CDR3 nucleotide sequence: TGTGCCAGCAGCTTAGTTCCGGACAGGTCTCGCGAGCAGTACTTC. Translation gives CASSLVPDRSREQYF.